Below, 22 T cell receptor beta chains from the same sample are listed, as sequenced in a study of T cell responses to AZD1222 COVID-19 vaccine. The assay was immunoSEQ multiplex PCR, and TCRdb's table has in-frame clones only and misses some. The sample has 100,000 to 120,000 clones; 70% to 90% are singletons. The source material was peripheral blood, sampled on day 0 of AZD1222 vaccination. The receptors stem from an adult in good health.

The rearrangement uses TRBV7-9 and TRBJ2-3; unclear D gene. The germline CDR1 and CDR2 sequences are SEHNR and FQNEAQ (reference sequence). The CDR3 sequence is 12 residues long. V shed 4 bases and J shed 2 bases, with 4 bases lying between them. The DNA for the CDR3 is TGTGCCAGCAGCTCGGTCACAGATACGCAGTATTTT. Translated: CASSSVTDTQYF. Based on the CDR3 plus reference TRBV7-9 and TRBJ2-3, the full variable domain is DTGVSQNPRHKITKRGQNVTFRCDPISEHNRLYWYRQTLGQGPEFLTYFQNEAQLEKSRLLSDRFSAERPKGSFSTLEIQRTEQGDSAMYLCASSSVTDTQYFGPGTRLTVL.

This chain uses TRBV4-2 with TRBJ2-2; 8 bases are a match to TRBD1. This CDR3 contains 17 residues. J gave up 3 bases and V 1 base, and 7 bases lay outside the gene matches. Germline V gene sequence: CDR1 LGHNA, CDR2 YNFKEQ. As DNA, the CDR3 is TGTGCCAGCAGCCAAGCTGGACAGGGCGCGTACACCGGGGAGCTGTTTTTT. Residues: CASSQAGQGAYTGELFF.

The chain links TRBV5-4 to TRBJ1-1; tentatively, D is TRBD1 (5 bases). The CDR3 has 15 residues. The V end was cut by 3 bases, the J end by 0 bases, with 12 bases between. From germline, CDR1 is SGHNT and CDR2 YYREEE (reference sequence). The CDR3 sequence: CASSSRQNMNTEAFF. As DNA, the CDR3 is TGTGCCAGCAGCTCCCGACAGAACATGAACACTGAAGCTTTCTTT.

The genes are TRBV4-1 and TRBJ1-1, with a possible D match to TRBD1 (6 bases). The CDR3 spans 16 residues. V shed 3 bases and J shed 1 base, with 15 bases lying between them. CDR1 is MGHRA and CDR2 is YSYEKL in the germline V gene. Written as DNA, the CDR3 is TGCGCCAGCAGCCACCAATCGGGGACACCGAACACTGAAGCTTTCTTT. This encodes CASSHQSGTPNTEAFF.

V usage is TRBV19 and J usage is TRBJ2-3; 14 nucleotides align to TRBD2. The CDR3 sequence is 15 residues long. V trimming: 6 bases; J trimming: 7 bases; junction bases outside the gene matches: 6. From germline, CDR1 is LNHDA and CDR2 SQIVND (reference sequence). The chain's CDR3 is CASRTGTSGGYTQYF. CDR3 bases: TGTGCCAGTAGAACCGGGACTAGCGGGGGTTATACGCAGTATTTT. The full variable domain, completed using reference TRBV19 and TRBJ2-3, is DGGITQSPKYLFRKEGQNVTLSCEQNLNHDAMYWYRQDPGQGLRLIYYSQIVNDFQKGDIAEGYSVSREKKESFPLTVTSAQKNPTAFYLCASRTGTSGGYTQYFGPGTRLTVL.

This rearrangement joins TRBV15 to TRBJ2-3; D gene unclear. CDR1 LNHNV and CDR2 YYDKDF come from the germline V gene (reference sequence). V lost 0 bases to trimming and J lost 3 bases, with 4 bases between them. The CDR3 is 13 amino acids. CDR3 in amino acids: CATSRDRTDTQYF. CDR3 nucleotide sequence: TGTGCCACCAGCAGAGATCGGACAGATACGCAGTATTTT.

The J gene is TRBJ2-2, the V gene TRBV18; 7 nucleotides match TRBD1. Losses at the gene ends were 4 bases for V and 0 bases for J; bases not matched to a gene: 5. This CDR3 region has 16 residues. The germline V gene has CDR1 KGHSH and CDR2 LQKENI. CDR3 amino acids: CASSLTGQANTGELFF. The CDR3 nucleotides are TGTGCCAGCTCACTTACCGGACAGGCGAACACCGGGGAGCTGTTTTTT.

This chain connects TRBV28 to TRBJ1-4, with D tentatively TRBD1 (5 bases). V was cut by 3 bases and J by 7 bases, with 15 bases left in between. Germline V gene sequence: CDR1 MDHEN, CDR2 SYDVKM. The CDR3 is 15 amino acids. This CDR3 reads CASSFKGHRIEKLFF. The DNA for the CDR3 is TGTGCCAGCAGTTTCAAGGGGCATCGAATTGAAAAACTGTTTTTT. Full variable domain (rest looked up from reference TRBV28 and TRBJ1-4): DVKVTQSSRYLVKRTGEKVFLECVQDMDHENMFWYRQDPGLGLRLIYFSYDVKMKEKGDIPEGYSVSREKKERFSLILESASTNQTSMYLCASSFKGHRIEKLFFGSGTQLSVL.

This rearrangement joins TRBV5-1 to TRBJ2-1, with D perhaps assigned TRBD1 or TRBD2 (5 bases each). V lost 5 bases and J lost 5, with 17 bases in between. Germline-derived CDR1 and CDR2 are SGHRS and YFSETQ. The CDR3 is made up of 15 amino acids. CDR3 sequence reads: CASSSPRGENNEQFF. The CDR3 coding sequence is TGCGCCAGCAGTTCTCCCCGGGGCGAGAACAATGAGCAGTTCTTC. Looking up the rest from reference TRBV5-1 and TRBJ2-1 gives the full variable domain: KAGVTQTPRYLIKTRGQQVTLSCSPISGHRSVSWYQQTPGQGLQFLFEYFSETQRNKGNFPGRFSGRQFSNSRSEMNVSTLELGDSALYLCASSSPRGENNEQFFGPGTRLTVL.

The chain joins TRBV4-2 to TRBJ1-3; possible D gene TRBD1, 6 bases. With 3 bases removed from V and 5 bases from J, the gap between germline ends came to 17 bases. The CDR3 runs to 16 residues. Germline V gives CDR1 LGHNA, CDR2 YNFKEQ. The CDR3 here is CASSHLPTGDRNTIYF. DNA for the CDR3: TGTGCCAGCAGCCATTTACCGACAGGCGATAGAAACACCATATATTTT.

This clone was seen a single time. This chain uses TRBV7-3 with TRBJ2-7; TRBD2 agrees at 7 bases. The CDR3 extends over 15 amino acids. The ends lost 5 bases at V and 2 bases at J; junction bases unmatched: 9. The germline gives CDR1 SGHTA, CDR2 FQGTGA. Written as DNA, the CDR3 is TGTGCCAGCAGCGCCTCTAGCGGAGGGGCCTACGAGCAGTACTTC. It specifies CASSASSGGAYEQYF.

This clone showed up just a few times. The V and J genes are TRBV5-4 and TRBJ2-2; 8 bases align to TRBD2. Trimming cost V 2 bases and J 4 bases; bases outside gene matches: 7. CDR3 length: 16 amino acids. CDR1 and CDR2 from the germline V gene are SGHNT and YYREEE (reference sequence). The CDR3 here is CASSFGGLGRTGELFF. The CDR3 bases are TGTGCCAGCAGCTTCGGGGGACTAGGTCGCACCGGGGAGCTGTTTTTT.

This chain links TRBV7-2 with TRBJ1-2, with 7 bases aligning to TRBD1. The germline gives CDR1 SGHTA, CDR2 FQGNSA. After removal of 1 base from V and 4 bases from J, the junction contained 9 bases not matched to a gene. There are 16 residues in the CDR3. The CDR3: CASSLGTGALPYGYTF. CDR3 nucleotides: TGTGCCAGCAGCTTAGGCACAGGGGCCCTCCCCTATGGCTACACCTTC.

The chain has TRBV3-1 (or the pseudogene TRBV3-2) and TRBJ1-2; D is unresolved. Germline CDR1 and CDR2: LGHDT and YNNKEL (reference sequence). The CDR3 totals 13 residues. V dropped 4 bases and J dropped 8 bases, with 14 bases sitting between them. The CDR3 here is CASSLPGSTGYTF. Written as DNA, the CDR3 is TGTGCCAGCAGCCTACCCGGAAGTACCGGCTACACCTTC.

The chain has TRBV27 and TRBJ1-4; D is perhaps TRBD1 (5 bases). Between the trimmed V and J ends, which lost 5 bases and 4 bases, there was a span of 17 bases. CDR3 length equals 16 residues. Germline V lookup: CDR1 MNHEY, CDR2 SMNVEV (reference sequence). The CDR3 DNA reads TGTGCCAGCAGTCCACGGGCAGGGCAGGGTAATGAAAAACTGTTTTTT. It is translated as CASSPRAGQGNEKLFF. The complete variable domain, with remaining parts taken from reference TRBV27 and TRBJ1-4, reads EAQVTQNPRYLITVTGKKLTVTCSQNMNHEYMSWYRQDPGLGLRQIYYSMNVEVTDKGDVPEGYKVSRKEKRNFPLILESPSPNQTSLYFCASSPRAGQGNEKLFFGSGTQLSVL.

The chain recombines TRBV30 with TRBJ1-1; tentative D call: TRBD1 (6 bases). This CDR3 contains 13 residues. V was shortened by 3 bases and J by 2 bases, with 10 bases between the two germline ends. Germline lookup yields CDR1 GTSNPN and CDR2 SVGIG (reference sequence). The CDR3 DNA is TGTGCCTGGAGCAGGACAGTAAACACTGAAGCTTTCTTT. Encoded protein: CAWSRTVNTEAFF.

The chain's CDR3 is CASSFGGDSGRPQETQYF. CDR3 nucleotides: TGTGCCAGCAGTTTTGGGGGGGATAGCGGGAGGCCCCAAGAGACCCAGTACTTC. The rearrangement uses TRBV6-2 or TRBV6-3 and TRBJ2-5; the match to TRBD2 covers 10 bases. CDR3 length: 18 residues. Per the germline V gene, CDR1 is MNHEY and CDR2 is SVGEGT. The ends lost 4 bases at V and 1 base at J; junction bases unmatched: 12.

This clone was counted a single time. J is TRBJ1-1 and V is TRBV24-1, with 7 bases fitting TRBD1. V shed 5 bases and J 0 bases; nucleotides not matched to a gene: 5. CDR1 is KGHDR, CDR2 SFDVKD, per germline. The CDR3 has 15 residues. DNA of the CDR3: TGTGCCACCAGTGGGGGGGACAGCATGAACACTGAAGCTTTCTTT. It yields the protein CATSGGDSMNTEAFF.

This rearrangement joins TRBV12-3 or TRBV12-4 to TRBJ2-5; D not certain. There are 11 residues in the CDR3. The V and J ends lost 5 bases and 2 bases respectively, with 3 bases between them. The CDR3 bases are TGTGCCAGCAGTGCACAAGAGACCCAGTACTTC. This codes for CASSAQETQYF.

The chain has TRBV28 and TRBJ2-7; 9 nucleotides agree with TRBD1. V lost 4 bases and J lost 4; bases outside the gene matches: 11. CDR1 and CDR2 from the germline V gene are MDHEN and SYDVKM. The CDR3 is made up of 16 amino acids. The CDR3 protein is CASSSPGTGFKYEQYF. The DNA of the CDR3 is TGTGCCAGCAGTTCCCCCGGGACAGGGTTTAAGTACGAGCAGTACTTC.

A few counts support this clone. The V gene is TRBV29-1, the J gene TRBJ1-4; the match to TRBD1 covers 8 bases. The CDR3 spans 14 residues. From germline, CDR1 is SQVTM and CDR2 ANQGSEA. Unmatched junction bases numbered 6, after V lost 5 bases and J lost 4 bases. The CDR3 bases are TGCAGCGTTACCCGGACAGGGCTTAATGAAAAACTGTTTTTT. Translated: CSVTRTGLNEKLFF.

This chain connects TRBV4-2 to TRBJ1-4; the match to TRBD1 covers 7 bases. Germline CDR1 and CDR2: LGHNA and YNFKEQ. The CDR3 is made up of 14 amino acids. V gave up 5 bases and J gave up 4 bases; unmatched junction bases: 4. CDR3 coding DNA: TGTGCCAGCAGCACGGGACAGAGTAATGAAAAACTGTTTTTT. It codes for CASSTGQSNEKLFF.